Below, 5 T cell receptor beta chains from the same sample are listed, as sequenced in a study of blood T cell repertoires in COVID-19. TCRdb's copy holds only in-frame clones and misses some; the assay was immunoSEQ multiplex PCR. The sample yields approximately 46,000 clones, around 75% seen once. Sequencing was carried out using peripheral blood. These receptors were collected from an older man with acute or convalescent COVID-19.

The chain joins TRBV6-5 to TRBJ1-2; the match to TRBD1 covers 10 bases. CDR3 length equals 16 residues. Germline V gene sequence: CDR1 MNHEY, CDR2 SVGAGI. J gave up 4 bases and V 1 base, and 6 bases lay outside the gene matches. The CDR3: CASSYYGTGEGYGYTF. The CDR3 DNA reads as TGTGCCAGCAGTTACTACGGGACAGGGGAGGGCTATGGCTACACCTTC.

This clone appeared a few times. The genes are TRBV28 and TRBJ1-5, with D unclear. Germline V CDR1 and CDR2: MDHEN, SYDVKM. The germline V and J ends were trimmed by 5 bases and 6 bases, with 8 bases remaining between them. The CDR3 contains 12 residues. For the CDR3, the DNA is TGTGCCAGCAGTCTCCTTATTCAGCCCCAGCATTTT. Its protein is CASSLLIQPQHF.

The chain carries TRBV7-3 and TRBJ2-7, with 8 bases that match TRBD2. V was pared by 2 bases and J by 2 bases, with 5 bases of the junction left unmatched. The CDR3 is 15 residues long. Germline lookup yields CDR1 SGHTA and CDR2 FQGTGA. The CDR3 sequence: CASSLSSGPTYEQYF. CDR3 DNA sequence: TGTGCCAGCAGCTTATCTAGCGGGCCAACCTACGAGCAGTACTTC. Based on the CDR3 plus reference TRBV7-3 and TRBJ2-7, the full variable domain is GAGVSQTPSNKVTEKGKYVELRCDPISGHTALYWYRQSLGQGPEFLIYFQGTGAADDSGLPNDRFFAVRPEGSVSTLKIQRTERGDSAVYLCASSLSSGPTYEQYFGPGTRLTVT.

This sequence joins TRBV5-4 and TRBJ1-2; unclear D gene. The CDR3 totals 16 residues. CDR1 is SGHNT, CDR2 YYREEE, per germline (reference sequence). V dropped 5 bases and J dropped 1 base, with 18 bases sitting between them. DNA for the CDR3: TGTGCCAGCAGTGGGGAGAGGAGAACCCTTAACTATGGCTACACCTTC. Protein sequence: CASSGERRTLNYGYTF.

This chain links TRBV10-3 with TRBJ2-5; 9 bases are a match to TRBD2. Per the germline V gene, CDR1 is ENHRY and CDR2 is SYGVKD. This CDR3 comprises 12 residues. After removal of 11 bases from V and 5 bases from J, the junction contained 6 bases not matched to a gene. The CDR3 bases are TGTGCCGGCGGGAGCGGGGGGGAGACCCAGTACTTC. Its translation: CAGGSGGETQYF.